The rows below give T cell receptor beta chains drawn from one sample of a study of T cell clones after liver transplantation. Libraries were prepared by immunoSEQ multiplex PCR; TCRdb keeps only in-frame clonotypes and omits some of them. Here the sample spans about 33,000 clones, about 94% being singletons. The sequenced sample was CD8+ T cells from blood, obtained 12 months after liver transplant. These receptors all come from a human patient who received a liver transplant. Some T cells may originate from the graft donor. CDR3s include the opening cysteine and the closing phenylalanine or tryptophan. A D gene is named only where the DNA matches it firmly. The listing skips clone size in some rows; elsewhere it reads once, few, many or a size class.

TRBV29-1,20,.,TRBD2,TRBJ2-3,CSVEFREFGGREASTDTQYF,TGCAGCGTTGAGTTCCGCGAGTTTGGCGGGAGGGAAGCTAGCACAGATACGCAGTATTTT
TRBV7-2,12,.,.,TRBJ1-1,CASSLGYTEAFF,TGTGCCAGCAGCCTCGGGTACACTGAAGCTTTCTTT
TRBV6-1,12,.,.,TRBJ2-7,CASSPRPYEQYF,TGTGCCAGCAGTCCCCGTCCGTACGAGCAGTACTTC
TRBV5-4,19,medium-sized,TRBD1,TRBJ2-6,CASSRDRGEIAPGANVLTF,TGTGCCAGCAGCAGGGACAGGGGCGAAATAGCACCCGGGGCCAACGTCCTGACTTTC
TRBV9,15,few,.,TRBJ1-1,CASSVGEGQNTEAFF,TGTGCCAGCAGCGTAGGTGAGGGGCAGAACACTGAAGCTTTCTTT
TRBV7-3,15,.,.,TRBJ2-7,CARSIRAGRSYEQYF,TGTGCCAGGAGCATACGGGCAGGGAGGAGCTACGAGCAGTACTTC
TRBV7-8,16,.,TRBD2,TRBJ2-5,CASSPSSGSTGETQYF,TGTGCCAGCAGCCCGTCTAGCGGGAGTACGGGAGAGACCCAGTACTTC
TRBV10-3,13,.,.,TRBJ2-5,CATSEEGAETQYF,TGTGCCACATCAGAGGAGGGGGCTGAGACCCAGTACTTC
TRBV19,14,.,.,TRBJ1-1,CASSTDRGDTEAFF,TGTGCCAGTAGTACGGACCGAGGGGACACTGAAGCTTTCTTT
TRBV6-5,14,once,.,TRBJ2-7,CASSYSGPTYEQYF,TGTGCCAGCAGTTACTCTGGGCCTACCTACGAGCAGTACTTC
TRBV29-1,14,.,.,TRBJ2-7,CSVEGEGTLYEQYF,TGCAGCGTTGAAGGGGAAGGGACTCTCTACGAGCAGTACTTC
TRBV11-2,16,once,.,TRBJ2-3,CASGGGPPTFTDTQYF,TGTGCCAGCGGGGGGGGGCCCCCCACCTTCACAGATACGCAGTATTTT
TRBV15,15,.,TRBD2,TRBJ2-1,CATSAWTSGSNEQFF,TGTGCCACCAGCGCCTGGACTAGCGGGAGCAATGAGCAGTTCTTC
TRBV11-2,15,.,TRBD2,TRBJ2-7,CASSGLAGAFYEQYF,TGTGCCAGCAGTGGACTAGCGGGAGCATTTTACGAGCAGTACTTC
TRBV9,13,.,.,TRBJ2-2,CASSVPNTGELFF,TGTGCCAGCAGCGTACCGAACACCGGGGAGCTGTTTTTT
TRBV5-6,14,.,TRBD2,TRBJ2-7,CASSLEGLVYEQYF,TGTGCCAGCAGCTTGGAAGGACTAGTATACGAGCAGTACTTC
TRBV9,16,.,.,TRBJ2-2,CASSLSSGADTGELFF,TGTGCCAGCAGCCTCAGCTCCGGGGCGGACACCGGGGAGCTGTTTTTT
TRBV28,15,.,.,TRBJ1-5,CASSLLPGYNQPQHF,TGTGCCAGCAGTTTATTACCAGGGTACAATCAGCCCCAGCATTTT
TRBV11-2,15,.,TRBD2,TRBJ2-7,CASSLGGGPVYEQYF,TGTGCCAGCAGCTTAGGCGGGGGACCGGTGTACGAGCAGTACTTC
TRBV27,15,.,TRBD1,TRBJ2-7,CASSLRGHSSYEQYF,TGTGCCAGCAGTTTAAGGGGGCACTCCTCCTACGAGCAGTACTTC